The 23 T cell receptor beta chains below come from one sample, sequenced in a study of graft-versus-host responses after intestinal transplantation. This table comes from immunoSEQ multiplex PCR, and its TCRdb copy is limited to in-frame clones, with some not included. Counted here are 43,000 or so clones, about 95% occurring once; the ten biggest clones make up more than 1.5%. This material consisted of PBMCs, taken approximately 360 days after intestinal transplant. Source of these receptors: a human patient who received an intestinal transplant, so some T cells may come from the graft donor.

The CDR3 is CASSPRTFRSSYEQYF. Written as DNA, the CDR3 is TGTGCCAGCTCACCACGGACGTTCCGAAGCTCCTACGAGCAGTACTTC. The rearrangement links TRBV18 to TRBJ2-7; D ambiguous. V was shortened by 1 base and J by 0 bases, with 13 bases between the two germline ends. CDR3 length equals 16 residues. Germline values: CDR1 KGHSH, CDR2 LQKENI.

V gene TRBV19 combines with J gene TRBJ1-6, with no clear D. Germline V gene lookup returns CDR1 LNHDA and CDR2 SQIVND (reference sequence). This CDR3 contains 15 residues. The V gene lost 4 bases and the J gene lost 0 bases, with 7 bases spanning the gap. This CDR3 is CASSTMLSYNSPLHF. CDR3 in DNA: TGTGCCAGTAGTACAATGCTCTCCTATAATTCACCCCTCCACTTT.

The chain's CDR3 is CSVDGRAGNTEAFF. The CDR3 nucleotides are TGCAGCGTTGATGGCAGGGCGGGGAACACTGAAGCTTTCTTT. The chain recombines TRBV29-1 with TRBJ1-1, with a weak D call TRBD1 (5 bases). This CDR3 is 14 amino acids long. Trimming pared 3 bases from V and 1 base from J, leaving 12 bases between. Germline V gives CDR1 SQVTM, CDR2 ANQGSEA.

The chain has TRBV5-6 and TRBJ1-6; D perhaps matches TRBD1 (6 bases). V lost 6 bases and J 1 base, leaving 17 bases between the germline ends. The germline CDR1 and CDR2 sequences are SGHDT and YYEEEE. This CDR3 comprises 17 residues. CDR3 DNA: TGTGCCAGCACCCGTGGGGGGCGCTGGTCCTATAATTCACCCCTCCACTTT. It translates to CASTRGGRWSYNSPLHF.

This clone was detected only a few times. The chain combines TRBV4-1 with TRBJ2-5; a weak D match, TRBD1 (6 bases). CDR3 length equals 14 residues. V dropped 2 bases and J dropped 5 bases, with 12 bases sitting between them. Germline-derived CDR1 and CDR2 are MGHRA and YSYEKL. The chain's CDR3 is CASSQSDRGETQYF. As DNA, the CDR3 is TGCGCCAGCAGCCAATCGGACAGAGGGGAGACCCAGTACTTC.

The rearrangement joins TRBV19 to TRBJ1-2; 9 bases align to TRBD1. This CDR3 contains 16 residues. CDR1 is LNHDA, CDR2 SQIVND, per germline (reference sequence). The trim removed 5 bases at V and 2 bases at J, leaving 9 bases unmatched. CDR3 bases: TGTGCCAGTAGTTCTACCGGGACAGGGCTGAACTATGGCTACACCTTC. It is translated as CASSSTGTGLNYGYTF.

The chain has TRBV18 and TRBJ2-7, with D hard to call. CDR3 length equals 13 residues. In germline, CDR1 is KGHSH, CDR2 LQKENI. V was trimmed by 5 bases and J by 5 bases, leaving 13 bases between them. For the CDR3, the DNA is TGTGCCAGCTCATCAGTGGGTACAGACGAGCAGTACTTC. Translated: CASSSVGTDEQYF.

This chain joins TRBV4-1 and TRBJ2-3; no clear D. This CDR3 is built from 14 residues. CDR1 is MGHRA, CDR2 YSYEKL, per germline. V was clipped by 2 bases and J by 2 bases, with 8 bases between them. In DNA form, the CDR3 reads TGCGCCAGCAGCCAATCGGGCAACACAGATACGCAGTATTTT. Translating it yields CASSQSGNTDTQYF.

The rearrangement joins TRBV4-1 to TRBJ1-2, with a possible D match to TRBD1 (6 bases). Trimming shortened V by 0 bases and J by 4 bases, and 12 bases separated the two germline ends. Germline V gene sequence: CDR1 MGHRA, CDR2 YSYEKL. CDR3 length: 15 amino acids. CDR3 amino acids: CASSQDRTGSYGYTF. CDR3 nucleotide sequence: TGCGCCAGCAGCCAAGATCGCACAGGGAGCTATGGCTACACCTTC.

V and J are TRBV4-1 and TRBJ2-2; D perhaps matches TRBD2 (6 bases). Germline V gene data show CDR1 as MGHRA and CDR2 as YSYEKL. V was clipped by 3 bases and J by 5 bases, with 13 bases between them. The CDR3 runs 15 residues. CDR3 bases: TGCGCCAGCAGCCAGTGGGCTAGCGAGACCGGGGAGCTGTTTTTT. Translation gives CASSQWASETGELFF.

The CDR3 DNA sequence: TGCGCCAGCAGCCACGACGGGACAGGGGGCAATTCACCCCTCCACTTT. Its translation is CASSHDGTGGNSPLHF. This sequence joins TRBV4-3 and TRBJ1-6; 12 nucleotides agree with TRBD1. This CDR3 comprises 16 residues. Germline-derived CDR1 and CDR2 are LGHNA and YSLEER. The junction had 4 bases not matched to a gene; V was cut back by 3 bases and J by 7 bases.

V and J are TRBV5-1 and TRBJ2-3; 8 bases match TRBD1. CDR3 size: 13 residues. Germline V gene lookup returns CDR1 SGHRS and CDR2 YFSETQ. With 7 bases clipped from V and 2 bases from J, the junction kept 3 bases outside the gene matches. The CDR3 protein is CASGTGSTDTQYF. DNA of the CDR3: TGCGCCAGCGGGACAGGCTCCACAGATACGCAGTATTTT.

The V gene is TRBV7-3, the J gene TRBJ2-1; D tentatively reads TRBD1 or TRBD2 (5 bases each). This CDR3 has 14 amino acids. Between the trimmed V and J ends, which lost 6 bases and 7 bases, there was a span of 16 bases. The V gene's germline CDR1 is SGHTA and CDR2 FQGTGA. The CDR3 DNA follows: TGTGCCAGCAGTCCCGAGGGACGCCGGAATGAGCAGTTCTTC. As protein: CASSPEGRRNEQFF.

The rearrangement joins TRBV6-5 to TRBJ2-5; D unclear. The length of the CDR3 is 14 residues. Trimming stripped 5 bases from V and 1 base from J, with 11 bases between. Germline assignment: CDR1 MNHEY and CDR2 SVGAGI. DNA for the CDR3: TGTGCCAGCAGTGTGAGGCGGATCCAAGAGACCCAGTACTTC. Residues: CASSVRRIQETQYF.

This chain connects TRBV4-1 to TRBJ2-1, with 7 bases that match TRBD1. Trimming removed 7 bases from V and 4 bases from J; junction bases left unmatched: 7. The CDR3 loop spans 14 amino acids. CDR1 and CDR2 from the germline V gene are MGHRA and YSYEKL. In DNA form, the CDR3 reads TGCGCCAGCACGGCCAGGGGGAGTTACAATGAGCAGTTCTTC. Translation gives CASTARGSYNEQFF.

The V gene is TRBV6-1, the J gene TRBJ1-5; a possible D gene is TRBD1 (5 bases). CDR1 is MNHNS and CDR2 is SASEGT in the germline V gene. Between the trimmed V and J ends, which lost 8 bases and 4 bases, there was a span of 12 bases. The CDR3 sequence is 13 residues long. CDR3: CASSTGGNQPQHF. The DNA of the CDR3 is TGTGCCAGCTCTACGGGGGGTAATCAGCCCCAGCATTTT.

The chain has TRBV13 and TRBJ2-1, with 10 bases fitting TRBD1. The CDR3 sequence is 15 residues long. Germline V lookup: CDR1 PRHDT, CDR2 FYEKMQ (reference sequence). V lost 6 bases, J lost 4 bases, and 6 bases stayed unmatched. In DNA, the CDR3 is TGTGCCAGCAGATCCGGGACAGGGGTTTACAATGAGCAGTTCTTC. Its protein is CASRSGTGVYNEQFF.

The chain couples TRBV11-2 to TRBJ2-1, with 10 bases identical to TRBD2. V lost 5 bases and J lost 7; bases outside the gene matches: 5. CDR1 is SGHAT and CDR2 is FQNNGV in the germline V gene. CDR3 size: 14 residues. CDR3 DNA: TGTGCCAGCAGCAGGCTAGCGGGGGTAAATGAGCAGTTCTTC. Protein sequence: CASSRLAGVNEQFF.

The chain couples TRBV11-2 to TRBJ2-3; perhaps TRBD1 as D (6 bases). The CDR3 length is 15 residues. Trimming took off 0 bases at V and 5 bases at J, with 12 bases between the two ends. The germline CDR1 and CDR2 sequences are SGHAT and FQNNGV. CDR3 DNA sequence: TGTGCCAGCAGCTTAGAACAGGGCCTCCAAGATACGCAGTATTTT. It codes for CASSLEQGLQDTQYF.

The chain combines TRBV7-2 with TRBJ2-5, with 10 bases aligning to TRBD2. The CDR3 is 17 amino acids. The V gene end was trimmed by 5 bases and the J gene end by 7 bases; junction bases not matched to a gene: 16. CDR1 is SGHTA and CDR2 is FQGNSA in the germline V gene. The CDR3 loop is CASSARLGLALSGTQYF. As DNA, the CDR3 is TGTGCCAGCAGCGCACGATTGGGACTAGCGTTAAGTGGGACCCAGTACTTC.

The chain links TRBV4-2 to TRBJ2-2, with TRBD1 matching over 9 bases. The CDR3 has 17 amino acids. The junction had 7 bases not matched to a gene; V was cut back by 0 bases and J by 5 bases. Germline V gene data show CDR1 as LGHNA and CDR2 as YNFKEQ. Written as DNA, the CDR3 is TGTGCCAGCAGCCAAGAACCCCCGACAGGGGGAACCGGGGAGCTGTTTTTT. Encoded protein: CASSQEPPTGGTGELFF.

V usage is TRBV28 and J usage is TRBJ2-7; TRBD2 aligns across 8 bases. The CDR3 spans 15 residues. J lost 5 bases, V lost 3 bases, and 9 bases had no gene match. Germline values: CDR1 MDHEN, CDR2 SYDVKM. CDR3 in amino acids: CASSFPGGAKDEQYF. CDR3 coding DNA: TGTGCCAGCAGTTTCCCCGGGGGGGCGAAGGACGAGCAGTACTTC. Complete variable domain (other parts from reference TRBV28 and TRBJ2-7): DVKVTQSSRYLVKRTGEKVFLECVQDMDHENMFWYRQDPGLGLRLIYFSYDVKMKEKGDIPEGYSVSREKKERFSLILESASTNQTSMYLCASSFPGGAKDEQYFGPGTRLTVT.

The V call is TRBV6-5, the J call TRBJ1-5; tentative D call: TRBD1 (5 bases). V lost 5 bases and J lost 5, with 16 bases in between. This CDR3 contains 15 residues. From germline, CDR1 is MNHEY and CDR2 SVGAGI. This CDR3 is CASSVGRGGDQPQHF. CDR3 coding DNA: TGTGCCAGCAGTGTCGGTCGGGGGGGGGATCAGCCCCAGCATTTT.